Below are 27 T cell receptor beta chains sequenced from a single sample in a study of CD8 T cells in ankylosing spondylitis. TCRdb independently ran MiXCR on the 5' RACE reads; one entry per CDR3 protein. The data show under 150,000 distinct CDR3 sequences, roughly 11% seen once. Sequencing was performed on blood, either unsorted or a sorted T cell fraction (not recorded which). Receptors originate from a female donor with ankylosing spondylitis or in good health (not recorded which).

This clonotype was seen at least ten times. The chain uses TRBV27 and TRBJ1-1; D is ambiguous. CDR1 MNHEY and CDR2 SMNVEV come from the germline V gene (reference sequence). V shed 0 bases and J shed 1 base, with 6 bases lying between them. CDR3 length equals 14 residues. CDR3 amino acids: CASSLSFRNTEAFF. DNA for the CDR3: TGTGCCAGCAGTTTATCGTTCAGGAACACTGAAGCTTTCTTT.

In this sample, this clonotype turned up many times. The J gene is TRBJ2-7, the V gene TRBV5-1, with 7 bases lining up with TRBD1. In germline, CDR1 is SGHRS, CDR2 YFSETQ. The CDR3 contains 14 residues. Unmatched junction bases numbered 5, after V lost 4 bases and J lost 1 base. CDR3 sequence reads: CASSPGTVSYEQYF. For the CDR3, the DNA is TGCGCCAGCAGCCCCGGGACAGTATCCTACGAGCAGTACTTC.

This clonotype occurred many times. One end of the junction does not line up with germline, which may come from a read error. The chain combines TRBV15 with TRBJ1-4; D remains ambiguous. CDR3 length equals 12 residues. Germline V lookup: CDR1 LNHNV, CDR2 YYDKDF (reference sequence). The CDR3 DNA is TGTGCCACCAGCAGGGACGAAAGAAAACCGTTTTTT. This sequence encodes CATSRDERKPFF.

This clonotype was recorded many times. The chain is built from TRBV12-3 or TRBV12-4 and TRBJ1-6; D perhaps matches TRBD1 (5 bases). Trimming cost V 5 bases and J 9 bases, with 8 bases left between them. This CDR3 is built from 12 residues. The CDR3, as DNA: TGTGCCAGCAGTACCAGGGTTTCACCCCTCCACTTT. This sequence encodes CASSTRVSPLHF.

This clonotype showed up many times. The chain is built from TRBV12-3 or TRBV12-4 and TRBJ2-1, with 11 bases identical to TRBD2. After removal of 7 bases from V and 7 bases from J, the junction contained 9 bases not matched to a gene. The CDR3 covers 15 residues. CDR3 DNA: TGTGCCAGCATTCGTAGCGGGAGGGCCTCGAATGAGCAGTTCTTC. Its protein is CASIRSGRASNEQFF.

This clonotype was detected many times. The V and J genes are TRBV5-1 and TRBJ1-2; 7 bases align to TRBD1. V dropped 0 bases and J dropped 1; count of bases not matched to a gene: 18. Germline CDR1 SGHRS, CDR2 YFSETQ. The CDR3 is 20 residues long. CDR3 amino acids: CASSLGYVQIGQDNNYGYTF. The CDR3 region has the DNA TGCGCCAGCAGCTTGGGCTATGTACAGATCGGACAGGACAATAACTATGGCTACACCTTC.

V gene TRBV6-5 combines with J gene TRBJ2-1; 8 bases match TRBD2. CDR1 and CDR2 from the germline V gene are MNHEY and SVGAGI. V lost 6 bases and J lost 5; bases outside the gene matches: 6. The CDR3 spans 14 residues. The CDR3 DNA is TGTGCCAGCAGAAGTCTAGCGGGTGACAATGAGCAGTTCTTC. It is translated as CASRSLAGDNEQFF.

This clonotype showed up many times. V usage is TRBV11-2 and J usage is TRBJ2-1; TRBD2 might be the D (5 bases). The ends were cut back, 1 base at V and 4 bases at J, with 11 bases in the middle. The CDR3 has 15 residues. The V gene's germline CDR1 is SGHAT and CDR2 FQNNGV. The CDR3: CASSLVPGIYNEQFF. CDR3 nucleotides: TGTGCCAGCAGCTTAGTGCCGGGGATTTACAATGAGCAGTTCTTC.

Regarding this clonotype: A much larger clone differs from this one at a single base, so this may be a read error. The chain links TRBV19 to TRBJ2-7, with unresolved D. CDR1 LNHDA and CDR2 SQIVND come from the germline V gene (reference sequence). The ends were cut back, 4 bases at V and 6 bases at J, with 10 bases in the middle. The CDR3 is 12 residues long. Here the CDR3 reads CASSTRTGEQYF. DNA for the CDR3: TGTGCCAGTAGTACCCGTACCGGCGAGCAGTACTTC.

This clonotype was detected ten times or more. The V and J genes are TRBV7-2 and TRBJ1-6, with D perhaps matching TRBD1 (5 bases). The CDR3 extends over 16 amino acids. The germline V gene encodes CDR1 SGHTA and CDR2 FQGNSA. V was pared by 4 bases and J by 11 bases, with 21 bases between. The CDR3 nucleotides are TGTGCCAGCAGCTATAGAGGTCGGGCAGGGCCAGCACCCCTCCACTTT. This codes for CASSYRGRAGPAPLHF.

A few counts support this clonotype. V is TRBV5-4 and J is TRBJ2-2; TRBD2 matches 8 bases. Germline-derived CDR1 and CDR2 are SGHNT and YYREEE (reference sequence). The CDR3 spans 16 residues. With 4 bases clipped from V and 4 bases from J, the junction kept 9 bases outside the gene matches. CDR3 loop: CASSQTSVGLTGELFF. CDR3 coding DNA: TGTGCCAGCAGCCAGACTAGCGTAGGACTCACCGGGGAGCTGTTTTTT.

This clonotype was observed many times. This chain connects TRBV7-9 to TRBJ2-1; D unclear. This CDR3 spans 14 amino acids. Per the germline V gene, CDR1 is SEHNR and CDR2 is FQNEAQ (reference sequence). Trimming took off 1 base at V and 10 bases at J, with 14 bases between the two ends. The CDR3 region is CASSLVAMAQEQFF. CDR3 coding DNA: TGTGCCAGCAGCTTAGTGGCTATGGCCCAGGAGCAGTTCTTC.

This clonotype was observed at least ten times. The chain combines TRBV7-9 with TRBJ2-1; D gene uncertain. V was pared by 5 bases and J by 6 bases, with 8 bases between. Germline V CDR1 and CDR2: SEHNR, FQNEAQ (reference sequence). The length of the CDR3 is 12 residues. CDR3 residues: CASSPGPNEQFF. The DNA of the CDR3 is TGTGCCAGCAGCCCGGGTCCCAATGAGCAGTTCTTC.

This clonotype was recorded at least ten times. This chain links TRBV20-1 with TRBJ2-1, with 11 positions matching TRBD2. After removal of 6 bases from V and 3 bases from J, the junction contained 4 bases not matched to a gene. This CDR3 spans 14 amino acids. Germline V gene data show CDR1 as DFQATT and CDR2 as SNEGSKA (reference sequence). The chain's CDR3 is CSALTSGGYNEQFF. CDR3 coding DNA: TGCAGTGCCCTAACTAGCGGGGGCTACAATGAGCAGTTCTTC.

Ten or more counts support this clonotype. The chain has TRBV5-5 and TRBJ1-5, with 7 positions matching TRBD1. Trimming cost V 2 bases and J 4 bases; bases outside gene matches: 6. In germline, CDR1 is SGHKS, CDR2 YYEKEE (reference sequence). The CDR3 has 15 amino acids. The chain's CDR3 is CASSFISGGNQPQHF. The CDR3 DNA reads TGTGCCAGCAGCTTCATTTCAGGGGGGAATCAGCCCCAGCATTTT.

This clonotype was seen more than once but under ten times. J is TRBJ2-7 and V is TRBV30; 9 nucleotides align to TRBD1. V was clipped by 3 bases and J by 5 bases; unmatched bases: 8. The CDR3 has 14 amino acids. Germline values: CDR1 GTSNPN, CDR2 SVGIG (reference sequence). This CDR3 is CAWRKRRQGDEQYF. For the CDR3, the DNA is TGTGCCTGGAGGAAAAGAAGACAGGGGGACGAGCAGTACTTC. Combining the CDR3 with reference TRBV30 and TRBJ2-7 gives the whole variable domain SQTIHQWPATLVQPVGSPLSLECTVEGTSNPNLYWYRQAAGRGLQLLFYSVGIGQISSEVPQNLSASRPQDRQFILSSKKLLLSDSGFYLCAWRKRRQGDEQYFGPGTRLTVT.

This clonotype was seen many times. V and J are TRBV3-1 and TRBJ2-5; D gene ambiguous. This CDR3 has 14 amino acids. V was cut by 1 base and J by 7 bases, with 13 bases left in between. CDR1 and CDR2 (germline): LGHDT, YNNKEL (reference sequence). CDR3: CASSQGTPWGTQYF. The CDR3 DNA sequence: TGTGCCAGCAGCCAAGGGACGCCTTGGGGGACCCAGTACTTC.

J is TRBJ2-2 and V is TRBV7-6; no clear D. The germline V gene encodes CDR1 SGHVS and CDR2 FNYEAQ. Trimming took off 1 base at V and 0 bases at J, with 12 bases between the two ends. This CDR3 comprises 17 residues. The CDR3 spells CASSLEAEFANTGELFF. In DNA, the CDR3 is TGTGCCAGCAGCTTAGAGGCCGAGTTCGCGAACACCGGGGAGCTGTTTTTT.

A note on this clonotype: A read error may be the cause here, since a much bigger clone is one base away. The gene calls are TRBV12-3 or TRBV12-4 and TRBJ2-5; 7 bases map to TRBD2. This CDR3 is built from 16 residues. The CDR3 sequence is CASSLGGWANQETRYF. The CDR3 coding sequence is TGTGCCAGCAGTTTGGGGGGGTGGGCAAACCAAGAGACCCGGTACTTC.

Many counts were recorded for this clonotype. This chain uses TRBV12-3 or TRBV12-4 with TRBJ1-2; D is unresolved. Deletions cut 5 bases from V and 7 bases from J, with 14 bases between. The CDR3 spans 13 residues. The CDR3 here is CASSVTGSLGYTF. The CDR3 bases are TGTGCCAGCAGTGTGACGGGCTCTCTTGGCTACACCTTC.

The CDR3, as DNA: TGTACCGGCAGCGTAGGTACTCAATCCTATGGCTACACCTTC. Translating gives CTGSVGTQSYGYTF. V and J are TRBV9 and TRBJ1-2; D unresolved. The CDR3 runs to 14 residues. Germline values: CDR1 SGDLS, CDR2 YYNGEE. Full variable domain (rest looked up from reference TRBV9 and TRBJ1-2): DSGVTQTPKHLITATGQRVTLRCSPRSGDLSVYWYQQSLDQGLQFLIQYYNGEERAKGNILERFSAQQFPDLHSELNLSSLELGDSALYFCTGSVGTQSYGYTFGSGTRLTVV.

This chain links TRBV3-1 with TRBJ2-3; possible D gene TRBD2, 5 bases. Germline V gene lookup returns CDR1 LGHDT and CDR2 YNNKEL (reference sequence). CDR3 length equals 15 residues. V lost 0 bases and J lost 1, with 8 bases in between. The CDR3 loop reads CASSQEISGTDTQYF. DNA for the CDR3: TGTGCCAGCAGCCAAGAGATTAGCGGCACAGATACGCAGTATTTT.

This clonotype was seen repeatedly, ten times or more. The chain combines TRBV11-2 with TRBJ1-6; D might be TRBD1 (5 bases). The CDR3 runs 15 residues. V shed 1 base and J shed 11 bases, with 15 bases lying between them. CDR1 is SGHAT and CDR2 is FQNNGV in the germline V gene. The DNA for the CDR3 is TGTGCCAGCAGCTTAGTACCCGACAGTCCCGCACCCCTCCACTTT. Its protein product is CASSLVPDSPAPLHF.

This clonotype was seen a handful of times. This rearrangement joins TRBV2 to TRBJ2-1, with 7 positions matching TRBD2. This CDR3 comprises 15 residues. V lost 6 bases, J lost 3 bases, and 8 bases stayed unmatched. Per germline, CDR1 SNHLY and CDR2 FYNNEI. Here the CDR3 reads CASSRRAGVYNEQFF. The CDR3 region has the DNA TGTGCCAGCAGCCGAAGGGCGGGAGTCTACAATGAGCAGTTCTTC.

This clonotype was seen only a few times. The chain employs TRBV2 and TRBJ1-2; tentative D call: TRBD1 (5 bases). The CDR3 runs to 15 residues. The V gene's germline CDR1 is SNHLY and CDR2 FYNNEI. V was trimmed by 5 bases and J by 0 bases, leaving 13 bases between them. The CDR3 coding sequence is TGTGCCAGCAGTCGTAATCAGGGTTCTAACTATGGCTACACCTTC. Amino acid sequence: CASSRNQGSNYGYTF.

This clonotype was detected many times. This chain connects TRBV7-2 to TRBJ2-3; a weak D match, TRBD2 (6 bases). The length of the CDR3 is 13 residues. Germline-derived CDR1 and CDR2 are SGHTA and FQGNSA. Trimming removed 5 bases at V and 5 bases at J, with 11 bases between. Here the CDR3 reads CASSRKTRDTQYF. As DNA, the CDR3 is TGTGCCAGCAGCCGGAAGACTAGAGATACGCAGTATTTT. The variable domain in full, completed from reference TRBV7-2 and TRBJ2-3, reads GAGVSQSPSNKVTEKGKDVELRCDPISGHTALYWYRQSLGQGLEFLIYFQGNSAPDKSGLPSDRFSAERTGGSVSTLTIQRTQQEDSAVYLCASSRKTRDTQYFGPGTRLTVL.

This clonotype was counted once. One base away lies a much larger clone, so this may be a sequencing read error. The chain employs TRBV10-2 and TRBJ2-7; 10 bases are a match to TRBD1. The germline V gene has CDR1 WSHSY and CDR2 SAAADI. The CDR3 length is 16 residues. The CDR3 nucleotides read TGCGCCAGCAGTGAGAGACCGGGACAGGGGACCTACGAGCAGCACTTC. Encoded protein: CASSERPGQGTYEQHF.